Below, one T cell receptor beta chain is given with its context. Its antigen is still unknown. A read error may account for a junction end that differs from germline. A sample-barcoded 5' primer and a J-beta primer mix were used in a second PCR of about 7 to 12 cycles. TCRdb passed the 5' RACE reads through MiXCR, listing each CDR3 protein once. The sample carries about 1.6 million distinct CDR3 sequences, about 31% recorded once. The CDR3 has 17 amino acids. The germline gives CDR1 SGHRS, CDR2 YFSETQ. This record comes from a study of blood T cells in healthy people across ages. General study points: While age rose, TCR beta diversity per million T cells dropped in a roughly linear way.

Sequencing used blood. This TCR was sampled from a woman aged 30 to 39 in good health. The chain uses TRBV5-1 and TRBJ2-5, with 7 bases matching TRBD2. This CDR3 is CTSSPTLAGASQETQYF. Here the CDR3 DNA reads TGCACCAGCAGCCCGACCCTGGCGGGAGCCTCCCAAGAGACCCAGTACTTC.